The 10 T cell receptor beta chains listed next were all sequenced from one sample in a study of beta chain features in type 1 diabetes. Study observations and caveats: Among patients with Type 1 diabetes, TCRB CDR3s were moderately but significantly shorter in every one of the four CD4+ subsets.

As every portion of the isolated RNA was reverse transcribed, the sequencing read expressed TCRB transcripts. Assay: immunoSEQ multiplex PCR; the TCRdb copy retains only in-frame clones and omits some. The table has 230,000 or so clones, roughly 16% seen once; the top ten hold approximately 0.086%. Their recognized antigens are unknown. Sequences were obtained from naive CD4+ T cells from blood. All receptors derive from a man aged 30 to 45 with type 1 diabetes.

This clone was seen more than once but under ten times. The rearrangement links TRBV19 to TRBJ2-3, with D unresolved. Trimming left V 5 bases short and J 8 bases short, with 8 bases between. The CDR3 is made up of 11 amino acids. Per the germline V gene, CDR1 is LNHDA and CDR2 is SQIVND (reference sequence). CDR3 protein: CASSDLTTQYF. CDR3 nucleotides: TGTGCCAGTAGTGATCTAACTACGCAGTATTTT.

CDR3 sequence: CATSRDSGTGHEQYF. The DNA of the CDR3 is TGTGCCACCAGCAGAGATTCCGGGACAGGGCACGAGCAGTACTTC. The rearrangement joins TRBV15 to TRBJ2-7; 9 positions agree with TRBD1. The V gene's germline CDR1 is LNHNV and CDR2 YYDKDF (reference sequence). The CDR3 length is 15 residues. The trim removed 0 bases at V and 5 bases at J, leaving 5 bases unmatched.

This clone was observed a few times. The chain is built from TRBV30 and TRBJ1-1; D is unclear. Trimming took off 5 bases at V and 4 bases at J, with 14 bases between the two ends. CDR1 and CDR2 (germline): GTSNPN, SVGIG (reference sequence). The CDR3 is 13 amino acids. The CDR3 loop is CAWDKSEGTEAFF. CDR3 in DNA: TGTGCCTGGGATAAGTCCGAGGGCACTGAAGCTTTCTTT.

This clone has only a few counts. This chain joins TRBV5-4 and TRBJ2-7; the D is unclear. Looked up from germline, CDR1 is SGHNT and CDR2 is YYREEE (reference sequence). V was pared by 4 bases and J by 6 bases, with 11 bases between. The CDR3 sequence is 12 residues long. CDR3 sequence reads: CASSLSRGEQYF. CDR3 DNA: TGTGCCAGCAGCCTTTCGAGAGGCGAGCAGTACTTC.

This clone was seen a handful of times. This CDR3 is CASSLVASPDTQYF. In nucleotides, the CDR3 is TGTGCCAGCAGCTTAGTAGCTTCCCCAGATACGCAGTATTTT. The chain has TRBV7-2 and TRBJ2-3; D unclear. In germline, CDR1 is SGHTA, CDR2 FQGNSA. Trimming pared 1 base from V and 4 bases from J, leaving 9 bases between. This CDR3 has 14 residues.

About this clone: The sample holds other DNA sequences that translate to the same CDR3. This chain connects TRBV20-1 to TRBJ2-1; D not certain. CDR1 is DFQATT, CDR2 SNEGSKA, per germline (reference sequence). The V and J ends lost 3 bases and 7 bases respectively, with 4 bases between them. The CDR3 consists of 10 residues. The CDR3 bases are TGCAGTGCTAGTCTTAATGAGCAGTTCTTC. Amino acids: CSASLNEQFF.

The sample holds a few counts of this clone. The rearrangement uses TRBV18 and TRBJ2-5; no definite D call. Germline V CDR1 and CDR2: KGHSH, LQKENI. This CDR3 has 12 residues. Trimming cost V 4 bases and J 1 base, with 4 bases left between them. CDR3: CASSQTQETQYF. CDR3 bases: TGTGCCAGCTCACAGACCCAAGAGACCCAGTACTTC.

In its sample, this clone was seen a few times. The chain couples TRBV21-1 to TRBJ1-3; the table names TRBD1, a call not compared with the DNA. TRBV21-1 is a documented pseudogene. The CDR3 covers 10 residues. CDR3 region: CEGVGNTIYF. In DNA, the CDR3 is TGTGAGGGGGTTGGAAACACCATATATTTT.

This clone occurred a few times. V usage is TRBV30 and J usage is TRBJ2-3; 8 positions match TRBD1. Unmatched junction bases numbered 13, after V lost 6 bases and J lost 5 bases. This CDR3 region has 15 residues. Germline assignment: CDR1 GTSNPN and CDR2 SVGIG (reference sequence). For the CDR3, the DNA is TGTGCCTGCCCGAGGGGGACAGGAGGGGTAGATACGCAGTATTTT. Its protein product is CACPRGTGGVDTQYF.

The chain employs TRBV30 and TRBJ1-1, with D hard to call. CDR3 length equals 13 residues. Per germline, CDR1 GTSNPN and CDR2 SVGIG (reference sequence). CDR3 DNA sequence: TGTGCGCGGAGTTACGGGCAGAACACTGAAGCTTTCTTT. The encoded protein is CARSYGQNTEAFF.